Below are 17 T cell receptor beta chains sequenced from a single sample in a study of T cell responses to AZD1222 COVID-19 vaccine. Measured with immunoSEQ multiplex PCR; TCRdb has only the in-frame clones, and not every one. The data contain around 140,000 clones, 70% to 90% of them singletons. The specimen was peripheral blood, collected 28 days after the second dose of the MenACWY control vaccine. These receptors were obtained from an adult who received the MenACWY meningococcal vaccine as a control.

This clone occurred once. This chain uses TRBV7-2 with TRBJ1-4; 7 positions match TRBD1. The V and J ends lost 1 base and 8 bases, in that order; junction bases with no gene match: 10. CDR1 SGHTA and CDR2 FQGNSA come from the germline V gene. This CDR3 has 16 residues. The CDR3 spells CASSLDRGGGAEKLFF. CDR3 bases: TGTGCCAGCAGCTTAGACAGGGGCGGAGGGGCAGAAAAACTGTTTTTT.

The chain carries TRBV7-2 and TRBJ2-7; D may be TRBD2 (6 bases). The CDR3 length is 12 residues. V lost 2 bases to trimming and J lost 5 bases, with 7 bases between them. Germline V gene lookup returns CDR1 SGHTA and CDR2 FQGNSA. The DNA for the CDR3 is TGTGCCAGCAGCTTATGGGGGGACGAGCAGTACTTC. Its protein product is CASSLWGDEQYF.

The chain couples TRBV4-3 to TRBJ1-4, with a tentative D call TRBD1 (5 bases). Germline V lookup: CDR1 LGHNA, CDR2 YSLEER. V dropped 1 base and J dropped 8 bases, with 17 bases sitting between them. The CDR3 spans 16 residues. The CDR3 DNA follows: TGCGCCAGCAGCCAAGGATCCGGCGGGACTCTAGAAAAACTGTTTTTT. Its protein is CASSQGSGGTLEKLFF.

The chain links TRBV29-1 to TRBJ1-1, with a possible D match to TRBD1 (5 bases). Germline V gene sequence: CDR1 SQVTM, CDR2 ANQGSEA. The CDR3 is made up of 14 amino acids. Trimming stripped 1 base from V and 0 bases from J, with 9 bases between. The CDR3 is CSVEGPGMNTEAFF. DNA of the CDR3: TGCAGCGTTGAAGGTCCAGGGATGAACACTGAAGCTTTCTTT.

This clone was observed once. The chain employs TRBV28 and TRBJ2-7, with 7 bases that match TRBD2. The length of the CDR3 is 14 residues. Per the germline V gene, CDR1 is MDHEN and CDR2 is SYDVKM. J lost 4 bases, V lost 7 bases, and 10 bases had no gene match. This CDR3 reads CASTAVSGAYEQYF. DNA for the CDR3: TGTGCCAGCACCGCGGTAAGCGGGGCTTACGAGCAGTACTTC.

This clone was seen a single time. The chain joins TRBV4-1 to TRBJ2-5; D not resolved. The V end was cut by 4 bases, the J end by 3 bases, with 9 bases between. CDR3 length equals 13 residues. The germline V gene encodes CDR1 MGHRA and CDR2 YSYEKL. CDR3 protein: CASSLPDEETQYF. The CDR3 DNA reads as TGCGCCAGCAGCCTCCCCGATGAAGAGACCCAGTACTTC.

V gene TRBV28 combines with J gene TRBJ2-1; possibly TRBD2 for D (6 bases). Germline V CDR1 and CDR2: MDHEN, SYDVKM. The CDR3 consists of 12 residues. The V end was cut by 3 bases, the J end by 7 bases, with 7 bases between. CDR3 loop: CASSLLANEQFF. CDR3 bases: TGTGCCAGCAGTTTGCTAGCGAATGAGCAGTTCTTC.

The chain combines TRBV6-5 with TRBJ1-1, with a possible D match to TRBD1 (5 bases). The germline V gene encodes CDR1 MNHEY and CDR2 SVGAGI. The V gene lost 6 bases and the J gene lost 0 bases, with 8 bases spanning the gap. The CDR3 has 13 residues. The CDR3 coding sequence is TGTGCCAGCAGGACAGACATGAACACTGAAGCTTTCTTT. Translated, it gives CASRTDMNTEAFF.

The CDR3 DNA sequence: TGTGCCAGCAGCCTCCGGGGCCCAGCAACTAATGAAAAACTGTTTTTT. Protein: CASSLRGPATNEKLFF. The rearrangement joins TRBV3-1 (or the pseudogene TRBV3-2) to TRBJ1-4; D is perhaps TRBD1 (5 bases). This CDR3 comprises 16 residues. Germline V gives CDR1 LGHDT, CDR2 YNNKEL (reference sequence). Trimming removed 4 bases from V and 0 bases from J, with 12 bases in between.

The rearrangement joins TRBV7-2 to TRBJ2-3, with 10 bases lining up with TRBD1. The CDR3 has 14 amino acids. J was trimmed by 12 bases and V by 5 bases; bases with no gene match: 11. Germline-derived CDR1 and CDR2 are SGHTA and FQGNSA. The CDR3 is CASSPGQGLRAQYF. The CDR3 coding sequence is TGTGCCAGCAGCCCGGGACAGGGGCTACGGGCACAGTATTTT.

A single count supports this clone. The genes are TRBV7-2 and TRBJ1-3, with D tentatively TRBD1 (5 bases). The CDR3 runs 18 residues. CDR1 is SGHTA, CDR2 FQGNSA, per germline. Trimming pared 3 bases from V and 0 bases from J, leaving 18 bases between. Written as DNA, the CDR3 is TGTGCCAGCAGCTTCCGCGCAGGGTCCCCCCTCTCTGGAAACACCATATATTTT. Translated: CASSFRAGSPLSGNTIYF.

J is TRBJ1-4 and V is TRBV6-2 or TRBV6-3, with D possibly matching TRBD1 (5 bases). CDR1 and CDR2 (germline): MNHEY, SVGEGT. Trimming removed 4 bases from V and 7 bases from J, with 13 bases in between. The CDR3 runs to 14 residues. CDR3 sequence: CASSFEGPSEKLFF. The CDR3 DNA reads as TGTGCCAGCAGTTTCGAGGGGCCGAGTGAAAAACTGTTTTTT.

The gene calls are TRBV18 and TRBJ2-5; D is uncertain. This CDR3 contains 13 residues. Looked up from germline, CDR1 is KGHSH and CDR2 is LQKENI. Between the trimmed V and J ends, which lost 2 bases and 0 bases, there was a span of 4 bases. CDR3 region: CASSPTDQETQYF. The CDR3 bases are TGTGCCAGCTCACCAACGGACCAAGAGACCCAGTACTTC.

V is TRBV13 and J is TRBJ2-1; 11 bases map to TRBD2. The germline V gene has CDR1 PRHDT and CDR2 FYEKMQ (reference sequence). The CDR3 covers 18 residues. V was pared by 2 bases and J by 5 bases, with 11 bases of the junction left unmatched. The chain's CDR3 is CASSLPSWTSGHHNEQFF. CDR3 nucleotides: TGTGCCAGCAGCTTACCCTCGTGGACTAGCGGGCACCACAATGAGCAGTTCTTC.

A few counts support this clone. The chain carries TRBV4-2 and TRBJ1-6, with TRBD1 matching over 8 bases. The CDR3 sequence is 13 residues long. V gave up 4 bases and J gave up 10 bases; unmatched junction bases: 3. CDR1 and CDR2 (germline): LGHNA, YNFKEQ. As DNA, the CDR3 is TGTGCCAGCAGCCGGGGACAGGAATCACCCCTCCACTTT. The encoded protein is CASSRGQESPLHF.

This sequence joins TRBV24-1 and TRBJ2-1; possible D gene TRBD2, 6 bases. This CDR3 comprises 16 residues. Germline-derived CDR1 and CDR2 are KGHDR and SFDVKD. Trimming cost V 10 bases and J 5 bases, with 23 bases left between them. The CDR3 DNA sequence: TGTGCCACTATAGGGGACTCCGGGCGGGGTAACAATGAGCAGTTCTTC. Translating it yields CATIGDSGRGNNEQFF.

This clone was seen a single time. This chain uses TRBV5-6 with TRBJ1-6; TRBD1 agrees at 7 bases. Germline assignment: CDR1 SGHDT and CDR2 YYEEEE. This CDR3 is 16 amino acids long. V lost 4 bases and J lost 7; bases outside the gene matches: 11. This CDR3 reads CASSLLTGRGNSPLHF. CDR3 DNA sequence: TGTGCCAGCAGCCTCTTGACAGGGCGGGGGAATTCACCCCTCCACTTT.